The 11 T cell receptor beta chains presented below share a single source sample, sequenced in a study of blood T cells in healthy people across ages. Then a second PCR, running roughly 7 to 12 cycles, was carried out with a sample-barcoded 5' primer and a J-beta primer mix. MiXCR was run by TCRdb on the 5' RACE reads, yielding one entry per CDR3 protein. This repertoire shows hundreds of thousands of distinct CDR3 sequences, about 42% found once; its top ten account for around 21%. Sample: blood. These receptors all stem from a man in his sixties in good health.

This clonotype has only a few counts. This chain joins TRBV4-3 and TRBJ2-7, with D possibly called TRBD1 or TRBD2 (5 bases each). This CDR3 comprises 15 residues. The germline V gene has CDR1 LGHNA and CDR2 YSLEER. Trimming stripped 1 base from V and 3 bases from J, with 13 bases between. CDR3 loop: CASSQVEGSIYEQYF. CDR3 in DNA: TGCGCCAGCAGCCAAGTCGAGGGGTCGATCTACGAGCAGTACTTC.

Here the CDR3 reads CASSREGAAYNEQFF. The CDR3 DNA follows: TGCGCCAGCAGCCGGGAGGGAGCCGCATACAATGAGCAGTTCTTC. J is TRBJ2-1 and V is TRBV4-1, with 7 bases fitting TRBD2. The CDR3 spans 15 residues. Germline trimming cut 4 bases from V and 4 bases from J; bases unmatched to any gene: 7. The germline gives CDR1 MGHRA, CDR2 YSYEKL.

J is TRBJ2-7 and V is TRBV25-1; 9 bases are shared with TRBD1. The end of the DNA is better explained by TRBJ2-5, so the J call may be wrong. In germline, CDR1 is MGHDK, CDR2 SYGVNS. The CDR3 consists of 14 residues. CDR3 amino acids: CASSDPDRGETQYF. The CDR3 bases are TGTGCCAGCAGTGATCCGGACAGGGGTGAGACCCAGTACTTC.

In the case of this clonotype: One end of the junction does not line up with germline, which may come from a read error. The chain couples TRBV2 to TRBJ1-1; no clear D gene. The CDR3 runs to 14 residues. CDR1 and CDR2 from the germline V gene are SNHLY and FYNNEI. The CDR3 region is CASRDPRMNIEAFF. For the CDR3, the DNA is TGTGCCAGCAGGGACCCTCGAATGAACATTGAAGCTTTCTTT.

The chain employs TRBV20-1 and TRBJ2-4; TRBD2 matches 9 bases. Germline CDR1 is DFQATT and CDR2 is SNEGSKA (reference sequence). With V trimmed by 2 bases and J by 13 bases, 6 bases remained unmatched. This CDR3 contains 12 residues. The CDR3 DNA follows: TGCAGTGCTAGACTAGCGGGGATTGAGCAGTACTTC. Protein sequence: CSARLAGIEQYF.

J is TRBJ2-2 and V is TRBV29-1, with D uncertain. Between the trimmed V and J ends, which lost 1 base and 2 bases, there was a span of 5 bases. This CDR3 has 13 amino acids. Per germline, CDR1 SQVTM and CDR2 ANQGSEA. CDR3 DNA: TGCAGCGTTGAAGTACCTAACACCGGGGAGCTGTTTTTT. Translating gives CSVEVPNTGELFF.

This sequence joins TRBV7-2 and TRBJ2-1; D gene uncertain. Germline V gene data show CDR1 as SGHTA and CDR2 as FQGNSA. The CDR3 is 14 amino acids. V gave up 5 bases and J gave up 2 bases, with 10 bases separating them. In DNA, the CDR3 is TGTGCCAGCAGCAAGACACAAACCTACAATGAGCAGTTCTTC. It codes for CASSKTQTYNEQFF. Full variable domain (rest looked up from reference TRBV7-2 and TRBJ2-1): GAGVSQSPSNKVTEKGKDVELRCDPISGHTALYWYRQSLGQGLEFLIYFQGNSAPDKSGLPSDRFSAERTGGSVSTLTIQRTQQEDSAVYLCASSKTQTYNEQFFGPGTRLTVL.

This clonotype was recorded at least ten times. J is TRBJ2-3 and V is TRBV21-1. TRBV21-1 is given as a pseudogene. CDR3 length: 16 residues. In DNA, the CDR3 is TGTGCCAGCCACCGAACCGAGTTCCACGACACAGATACGCAGTATTTT. It encodes CASHRTEFHDTDTQYF.

V is TRBV5-6 and J is TRBJ1-2, with 9 bases aligning to TRBD1. CDR1 is SGHDT, CDR2 YYEEEE, per germline. This CDR3 is built from 15 residues. V shed 4 bases and J 8 bases; nucleotides not matched to a gene: 12. CDR3 in amino acids: CASSTPQGAHKGYTF. In DNA form, the CDR3 reads TGTGCCAGCAGCACCCCACAGGGGGCGCATAAAGGCTACACCTTC. The full variable domain, its missing parts supplied by reference TRBV5-6 and TRBJ1-2, is DAGVTQSPTHLIKTRGQQVTLRCSPKSGHDTVSWYQQALGQGPQFIFQYYEEEERQRGNFPDRFSGHQFPNYSSELNVNALLLGDSALYLCASSTPQGAHKGYTFGSGTRLTVV.

The chain carries TRBV20-1 and TRBJ1-2, with 10 bases fitting TRBD1. The germline V gene has CDR1 DFQATT and CDR2 SNEGSKA (reference sequence). The CDR3 is 13 residues long. Trimming at V came to 6 bases and at J to 8 bases, leaving 9 bases not matched to a gene. The CDR3, as DNA: TGCAGTGCGTATCGACAGGGGGCTATCGGCTACACCTTC. Translated: CSAYRQGAIGYTF.

Many counts were recorded for this clonotype. The chain joins TRBV9 to TRBJ2-7, with 8 bases matching TRBD1. The CDR3 length is 15 residues. The J segment lost 7 bases and the V segment lost 2 bases, leaving 11 bases of the junction unmatched. The germline V gene has CDR1 SGDLS and CDR2 YYNGEE. The CDR3: CASSVSGQGVYEQYF. DNA of the CDR3: TGTGCCAGCAGCGTCTCCGGACAGGGAGTTTATGAGCAGTACTTC.